This entry describes one T cell receptor beta chain. The antigen is undetermined. Generated by immunoSEQ multiplex PCR, the TCRdb table keeps only in-frame clones and is missing some. The sample has about 50,000 clones, around 80% seen once. This specimen comes from a study of a mutant IDH1 vaccine in newly diagnosed glioma. Study summary: In weeks 1, 3, 5, 7, 11, 15, 19 and 23, patients were vaccinated. Treated patients, about 60% male and roughly 40% female, averaged about 40 years of age.

The time point here: week 5, during vaccination. The vaccine gave 300 ug of a 20-mer mutant IDH1 peptide subcutaneously per dose. Each tumor in the donors was a new WHO grade 3 or 4 astrocytoma, IDH1-mutant and ATRX-lost. Germline CDR1 MDHEN, CDR2 SYDVKM. The CDR3 has 15 amino acids. V dropped 7 bases and J dropped 1 base, with 16 bases sitting between them. The study's findings and limits: Pseudoprogression looked unconnected to shifts in top peripheral T cell clonotypes.

The sequencing used PBMCs, collected from a glioma patient whose treatment included an IDH1 peptide vaccine. The clonotype comes from a woman in her forties or fifties with glioma. This chain joins TRBV28 and TRBJ1-2, with D possibly matching TRBD1 (6 bases). The CDR3 coding sequence is TGTGCCAGCATTTCCGGGACAAAGGTTAACTATGGCTACACCTTC. Residues: CASISGTKVNYGYTF.